This TCR beta chain was captured in a study of blood T cell repertoires in COVID-19. Study context: Samples came from the United States, Italy and Spain, spanning acute and convalescent COVID-19.

Using immunoSEQ multiplex PCR, the repertoire was profiled, and TCRdb retains in-frame clones only, with some absent. The table lists a few hundred thousand clones, 70% to 90% of them singletons. Germline V lookup: CDR1 ENHRY, CDR2 SYGVKD. V dropped 10 bases and J dropped 3 bases, with 21 bases sitting between them. The CDR3 covers 15 residues. The V call is TRBV10-3, the J call TRBJ1-1; TRBD1 is a possible D gene (5 bases). The TCR comes from a woman between 18 and 29 years old who had been exposed to COVID-19. Sequenced sample: PBMCs or T cells enriched from blood (not recorded which). CDR3 bases: TGTGCCAGCGCATGGGGGGGGTCTAAGGACACTGAAGCTTTCTTT. It encodes CASAWGGSKDTEAFF.